The sample holds many counts of the clone carrying this TCR beta chain. This record belongs to a study of T-cell reconstitution after alpha-beta-depleted transplantation in children. It was with unique molecular identifiers that the TCRbeta library was prepared. TCRdb fed the PCR reads into MiXCR, producing one record per CDR3 protein. The sample holds over 400,000 distinct CDR3 sequences; about an eighth are singletons and the top ten take around 5.6%. The clonotype was recovered from a human donor who donated a stem cell graft to a child with combined immunodeficiency. Sequencing was performed on PBMCs from the stem cell graft donor, taken from the stem cell graft.

The CDR3 here is CSARPVVGWPQGSPLHF. CDR3 in DNA: TGCAGTGCGCGGCCCGTTGTGGGTTGGCCCCAGGGTTCACCCCTCCACTTT. The chain recombines TRBV20-1 with TRBJ1-6; TRBD1 is a possible D gene (5 bases). V lost 6 bases to trimming and J lost 9 bases, with 27 bases between them. This CDR3 is built from 17 residues. Per the germline V gene, CDR1 is DFQATT and CDR2 is SNEGSKA (reference sequence).